This TCR beta chain appears in the sequencing data of a study of CD8 T cells in Susac syndrome. Random hexamers primed reverse transcription of about 0.5 to 1 ug RNA. Amplification of TCR beta CDR3 spanned 54 Vbeta and 13 Jbeta via immunoSEQ multiplex PCR. TCRdb re-analysed the immunoSEQ multiplex PCR reads in MiXCR, keeping a single row per CDR3 protein. Among 40,000 to 55,000 distinct CDR3 sequences listed, roughly 93% were seen once. Germline V gene lookup returns CDR1 MNHEY and CDR2 SMNVEV (reference sequence). Trimming stripped 5 bases from V and 6 bases from J, with 19 bases between. The CDR3 length is 15 residues.

The sequenced sample consisted of CD8+ T cells from PBMCs. The chain links TRBV27 to TRBJ1-2; D is possibly TRBD1 (6 bases). The sequence derives from a human donor with multiple sclerosis. This chain's CDR3 is CASSGYVGGIDGYTF. For the CDR3, the DNA is TGTGCCAGCAGTGGGTACGTGGGGGGCATTGATGGCTACACCTTC.